These 11 T cell receptor beta chains were sequenced from one sample in a study of blood T cell repertoires in COVID-19. TCRdb's copy holds only in-frame clones and misses some; the assay was immunoSEQ multiplex PCR. The profile shows almost 500,000 clones, about 88% of them singletons. Sample: PBMCs or T cells enriched from blood (not recorded which). Receptors originate from a woman aged 55-75 years who had recovered from COVID-19.

The chain employs TRBV3-1 (or the pseudogene TRBV3-2) and TRBJ1-6; D not certain. Trimming pared 3 bases from V and 4 bases from J, leaving 13 bases between. The germline V gene encodes CDR1 LGHDT and CDR2 YNNKEL (reference sequence). This CDR3 is built from 16 residues. The CDR3 sequence is CASSHRTGNYNSPLHF. The CDR3, as DNA: TGTGCCAGCAGCCATAGGACGGGGAATTATAATTCACCCCTCCACTTT.

The chain has TRBV10-3 and TRBJ2-5, with 8 bases that match TRBD2. The CDR3 covers 14 residues. The V gene's germline CDR1 is ENHRY and CDR2 SYGVKD. V dropped 5 bases and J dropped 2; count of bases not matched to a gene: 4. The chain's CDR3 is CAISPTSGQETQYF. In DNA, the CDR3 is TGTGCCATCAGTCCTACTAGCGGTCAAGAGACCCAGTACTTC.

This clone showed up just once. The chain recombines TRBV14 with TRBJ1-2; the match to TRBD1 covers 9 bases. Germline trimming cut 4 bases from V and 1 base from J; bases unmatched to any gene: 4. The CDR3 extends over 15 amino acids. CDR1 and CDR2 (germline): SGHDN, FVKESK. CDR3: CASSPGTGFNYGYTF. Here the CDR3 DNA reads TGTGCCAGCAGCCCGGGGACAGGGTTTAACTATGGCTACACCTTC.

The rearrangement joins TRBV11-2 to TRBJ1-1; the D gene is possibly TRBD1 (5 bases). Per the germline V gene, CDR1 is SGHAT and CDR2 is FQNNGV. The CDR3 is made up of 15 amino acids. V lost 8 bases and J lost 3, with 19 bases in between. The CDR3 DNA reads TGTGCCAGCTCCCCCGCCGGCCGGGGGGACACTGAAGCTTTCTTT. Translated, it gives CASSPAGRGDTEAFF. Using reference TRBV11-2 and TRBJ1-1 for the parts outside the CDR3, the full variable domain is EAGVAQSPRYKIIEKRQSVAFWCNPISGHATLYWYQQILGQGPKLLIQFQNNGVVDDSQLPKDRFSAERLKGVDSTLKIQPAKLEDSAVYLCASSPAGRGDTEAFFGQGTRLTVV.

The V gene is TRBV4-1, the J gene TRBJ1-2; tentative D call: TRBD1 (6 bases). In germline, CDR1 is MGHRA, CDR2 YSYEKL. Trimming left V 4 bases short and J 4 bases short, with 16 bases between. CDR3 length: 15 residues. The DNA for the CDR3 is TGCGCCAGCAGCCCCCCGGGGGGCGCAGCCTATGGCTACACCTTC. This gives the protein CASSPPGGAAYGYTF.

The chain has TRBV4-1 and TRBJ1-4, with unresolved D. The CDR3 is 15 amino acids. In germline, CDR1 is MGHRA, CDR2 YSYEKL. Trimming cost V 4 bases and J 0 bases, with 9 bases left between them. The chain's CDR3 is CASSPTGATNEKLFF. For the CDR3, the DNA is TGCGCCAGCAGCCCGACGGGTGCAACTAATGAAAAACTGTTTTTT.

CDR3: CASSDPGRGYEQYF. The CDR3 coding sequence is TGTGCCAGTAGTGATCCGGGCCGAGGGTACGAGCAGTACTTC. This chain joins TRBV19 and TRBJ2-7; D possibly corresponds to TRBD2 (5 bases). With 5 bases removed from V and 4 bases from J, the gap between germline ends came to 15 bases. Germline V gives CDR1 LNHDA, CDR2 SQIVND (reference sequence). The CDR3 contains 14 residues.

The rearrangement joins TRBV24-1 to TRBJ1-4; D might be TRBD1 (5 bases). The germline V gene has CDR1 KGHDR and CDR2 SFDVKD. The CDR3 has 15 residues. Between the trimmed V and J ends, which lost 2 bases and 3 bases, there was a span of 9 bases. CDR3 in DNA: TGTGCCACCAGTGATTCGGGACTTCCTAATGAAAAACTGTTTTTT. Protein: CATSDSGLPNEKLFF.

The gene calls are TRBV5-1 and TRBJ2-2; TRBD2 agrees at 8 bases. The V gene's germline CDR1 is SGHRS and CDR2 YFSETQ. V lost 4 bases and J lost 4; bases outside the gene matches: 9. The CDR3 has 16 amino acids. The CDR3 loop reads CASSPRGSGGTGELFF. The CDR3 DNA reads as TGCGCCAGCAGCCCCCGGGGGAGCGGGGGCACCGGGGAGCTGTTTTTT.

In this sample, this clone turned up once. This chain joins TRBV19 and TRBJ1-4; tentative D call: TRBD1 (5 bases). The V gene lost 7 bases and the J gene lost 5 bases, with 20 bases spanning the gap. The germline gives CDR1 LNHDA, CDR2 SQIVND (reference sequence). CDR3 length equals 16 residues. The CDR3 loop is CASTPGGRSGNEKLFF. In DNA form, the CDR3 reads TGTGCCAGTACTCCGGGGGGTCGAAGTGGGAATGAAAAACTGTTTTTT.

The chain carries TRBV7-2 and TRBJ2-7, with 10 bases fitting TRBD1. CDR1 and CDR2 (germline): SGHTA, FQGNSA. Trimming at V came to 6 bases and at J to 3 bases, leaving 8 bases not matched to a gene. There are 15 residues in the CDR3. The CDR3 spells CASSFARDRGYEQYF. As DNA, the CDR3 is TGTGCCAGCAGTTTTGCCCGGGACAGGGGCTACGAGCAGTACTTC.